Described below is a single T cell receptor (beta chain) sequence and its context. This clonotype was seen more than once but under ten times. Its antigen is unknown. Nothing much larger sits one base from this clone, and base qualities are not available. Full-length TCR variable regions were amplified by 5' RACE PCR using constant-region reverse primers, and then by semi-nested PCR using Nested Universal Primer A. Using the ReliaPrep RNA Cell Miniprep System, total RNA was extracted, and the SMARTer RACE 5'/3' Kit was then used to reverse transcribe the RNA into 5'RACE-ready cDNA. Multiplex adaptors were used to barcode full-length TCR alpha and beta libraries, and the barcoded libraries were sequenced on an Illumina MiSeq. The original pipeline was this. Sequencing data were pooled across the five patients for each of nine subset-tissue groups and compared by unsupervised clustering of TCR gene usage. Repertoire similarity was calculated with the Morisita-Horn index, weighting shared sequences by their contribution to each repertoire. The public reads were run again by TCRdb, first through fastp at Q25 and then through MiXCR, and only productive beta chains were kept. Entries are consolidated by CDR3 protein sequence, retaining the most common genes and DNA. V and J calls and clone size were set by TCRdb, not the authors. The sample table records approximately 42,000 distinct CDR3 sequences; 25% to 35% of these occur just once. Of the sample, around 3.5% is held by the ten largest clones.

The sample originates from a study (dated by TCRdb to between 2015 and 2017). Regarding the complete study: The study tested whether tumor-infiltrating Tregs in breast cancer are recruited from blood Tregs or converted in situ from other CD4+ T cell subsets.

General findings and caveats noted by the study authors: In terms of TCR gene usage, tumor memory CD4+ T cells clustered together with blood and lymph node memory CD4+ cells, as well as with lymph node naive CD4+ cells. Rather than covering whole repertoires, validation in the larger cohort was restricted to a single TCR beta V-J rearrangement. The greatest overlap of tumor-infiltrating Treg TCR alpha and beta sequences was with tumor naive CD4+ T cells, followed next by blood naive CD4+ T cells.

The germline V gene encodes CDR1 DFQATT and CDR2 SNEGSKA (reference sequence). The V end loses 0 bases and the J end loses 8 bases, and a stretch of 13 bases separates them. The CDR3 holds 13 amino acids from the cysteine to the phenylalanine. Just CDR3 DNA is preserved here, 39 bases in frame from base 1. The memory CD4+ T cell population was isolated based on a CD4+CD45RO+CD25- phenotype. Tregs, naive and memory CD4+ T cells from tumor, blood and ipsilateral draining lymph nodes of five breast cancer patients underwent full-length TCR alpha and beta sequencing. Tumor tissue and lymph nodes obtained by ipsilateral axillary dissection were perfused with PBS, cut into small pieces and digested using collagenase I and hyaluronidase. Mononuclear cells from lymph nodes or 50 ml of peripheral blood were isolated by Ficoll density gradient centrifugation. A purity exceeding 90% was confirmed by FACS for the sorted cell populations.

The sample taken for sequencing was memory CD4+ T cells sorted from a lymph node. This sample's cell subset or site label indicates: memory CD4+ T cells, CD4+CD45RO+CD25-. The source of this sequence is a female donor with breast cancer. The chain uses TRBV20-1 and TRBJ1-2; no D gene is confidently identified. The nucleotide sequence reads TGCAGTGCTAGAGATCTTTCAGTCAGGGGCTACACCTTC. This gives the protein CSARDLSVRGYTF.